Listed below are T cell receptor beta chains from one sample, sequenced in a study of blood T cell repertoires in COVID-19. Sequencing was performed with immunoSEQ multiplex PCR; in TCRdb, only in-frame clones are kept and a portion is missing. Of 350,000 or so clones listed, almost 90% are singletons. The specimen sequenced was PBMCs or T cells enriched from blood (not recorded which). The receptors were gathered from a woman under 40 who had been exposed to COVID-19. The CDR3 runs from the conserved cysteine through the conserved F or W. The order of the fields is V gene, J gene, CDR3 protein.

>TRBV10-3|TRBJ2-7
CAISPDRGTYEQYF
>TRBV28|TRBJ1-2
CASNSADIYYGYTF
>TRBV6-5|TRBJ1-4
CASRRGGANEKLFF
>TRBV6-4|TRBJ2-1
CASSDSASIWHEQFF
>TRBV19|TRBJ1-1
CASTSRQKTDLMNTEAFF
>TRBV5-8|TRBJ2-3
CASSSRTSWSAQYF
>TRBV7-8|TRBJ1-2
CASSSRDRGYGYTF
>TRBV7-6|TRBJ2-3
CASSLLPLTDTQYF
>TRBV10-3|TRBJ1-6
CAISEGGQINSPLHF
>TRBV27|TRBJ1-1
CASRTGSGTEAFF
>TRBV28|TRBJ2-7
CASSLAGTGGYEQYF
>TRBV10-1|TRBJ1-2
CASSDNRQGGSGYTF
>TRBV11-3|TRBJ2-5
CASSFFALAGSETQYF
>TRBV18|TRBJ1-5
CASSRDRDDQPQHF
>TRBV3-1/TRBV3-2|TRBJ2-4
CASSQAGNIQYF
>TRBV18|TRBJ1-1
CASSPRSTGEGNTEAFF
>TRBV5-1|TRBJ1-4
CASSFRGGDEKLFF
>TRBV15|TRBJ1-4
CATSRTTGATNEKLFF
>TRBV9|TRBJ1-1
CASSVVTGNTEAFF
>TRBV6-1|TRBJ2-7
CASSENGGYEQYF
>TRBV14|TRBJ1-2
CASSQGQVYGYTF
>TRBV11-2|TRBJ1-1
CASSLVASGNEAFF
>TRBV6-5|TRBJ2-5
CASRKSTQETQYF
>TRBV10-1|TRBJ2-7
CASSVGIRGGSISEQYF
>TRBV18|TRBJ2-7
CASSPRRDPYEQYF
>TRBV7-3|TRBJ2-1
CASSLSTGWSNEQFF
>TRBV7-9|TRBJ2-7
CASSLVGAAYEQYF
>TRBV24-1|TRBJ1-2
CATSDTDTYGYTF
>TRBV28|TRBJ1-2
CASRPAGKEGYTF
>TRBV19|TRBJ1-1
CASSSGLHEAFF
>TRBV6-5|TRBJ1-1
CASSYRPQGNTEAFF
>TRBV5-6|TRBJ2-1
CASTPGGGSSYNEQFF
>TRBV5-1|TRBJ1-4
CASRTGTSATNEKLFF
>TRBV29-1|TRBJ2-7
CSVGDRVNEQYF
>TRBV6-1|TRBJ2-2
CASSPGQNTGELFF
>TRBV10-1|TRBJ1-3
CASSVGRLNSGNTIYF
>TRBV28|TRBJ1-4
CASSLLVSRGEKLFF
>TRBV2|TRBJ1-2
CASIGMRAGDGYTF
>TRBV2|TRBJ2-1
CASRTGVYNEQFF
>TRBV28|TRBJ1-5
CASIGEREEDQPQHF
>TRBV5-4|TRBJ2-3
CASSFRTGQGSTDTQYF
>TRBV24-1|TRBJ2-5
CATSDFGTGVRETQYF
>TRBV7-7|TRBJ2-2
CASQSGGSGELFF
>TRBV13|TRBJ1-1
CASSWTAPGSEAFF
>TRBV11-2|TRBJ2-3
CASSLAVASQGTDTQYF
>TRBV5-1|TRBJ2-5
CASSPGLAGAGTQYF
>TRBV5-6|TRBJ2-7
CASSPGLAGYEQYF
>TRBV29-1|TRBJ1-1
CSVEAGDHTEAFF
>TRBV12-5|TRBJ1-1
CASGLVTGTEAFF
>TRBV5-1|TRBJ1-1
CASHRTGGGTEAFF
>TRBV7-3|TRBJ2-2
CASSLGPSGRGTGELFF
>TRBV6-1|TRBJ2-2
CASSIGLATGELFF
>TRBV7-9|TRBJ1-2
CASSPGQGGGYTF